The 17 T cell receptor beta chains given below trace back to one sample, sequenced in a study of blood T cell repertoires in COVID-19. Generated by immunoSEQ multiplex PCR, the TCRdb table keeps only in-frame clones and is missing some. The sample holds about 200,000 clones, around four fifths seen once. Sequencing was done on a sample of peripheral blood. These receptors were obtained from a man aged 55 to 70 with COVID-19, enrolled during active disease.

The rearrangement uses TRBV10-3 and TRBJ2-7, with TRBD1 identical over 9 bases. Per the germline V gene, CDR1 is ENHRY and CDR2 is SYGVKD. The CDR3 contains 14 residues. Trimming at V came to 10 bases and at J to 6 bases, leaving 13 bases not matched to a gene. CDR3 sequence reads: CATSTAGQGAEQYF. CDR3 coding DNA: TGTGCCACCTCAACCGCGGGACAGGGTGCCGAGCAGTACTTC.

The chain carries TRBV11-2 and TRBJ2-2; 9 positions match TRBD2. This CDR3 is built from 18 residues. Germline V gene lookup returns CDR1 SGHAT and CDR2 FQNNGV. V shed 3 bases and J 6 bases; nucleotides not matched to a gene: 14. The CDR3 region is CASSLRREGPSFSGELFF. CDR3 bases: TGTGCCAGCAGCTTGAGGCGGGAGGGCCCTAGCTTCTCCGGGGAGCTGTTTTTT.

DNA of the CDR3: TGTGCCAGCAGCTTGGGGACTTCAGCCGGAAACACCATATATTTT. Translation gives CASSLGTSAGNTIYF. The chain couples TRBV5-4 to TRBJ1-3; the D is unclear. The CDR3 has 15 amino acids. Germline V gene data show CDR1 as SGHNT and CDR2 as YYREEE (reference sequence). Trimming stripped 0 bases from V and 4 bases from J, with 11 bases between.

This sequence joins TRBV24-1 and TRBJ1-1; TRBD1 might be the D (5 bases). Germline lookup yields CDR1 KGHDR and CDR2 SFDVKD. Trimming removed 2 bases from V and 1 base from J, with 10 bases in between. CDR3 size: 15 residues. The CDR3 DNA follows: TGTGCCACCAGTGATTGGGGAGGGGAGAACACTGAAGCTTTCTTT. This codes for CATSDWGGENTEAFF.

This clone was observed a few times. The rearrangement links TRBV25-1 to TRBJ1-1, with D tentatively TRBD1 (5 bases). The CDR3 covers 14 residues. Germline CDR1 MGHDK, CDR2 SYGVNS. V was trimmed by 5 bases and J by 4 bases, leaving 14 bases between them. The CDR3 DNA follows: TGTGCCAGCAGTTGGGCAGGGTGGGGCACTGAAGCTTTCTTT. Its protein is CASSWAGWGTEAFF.

The J gene is TRBJ1-1, the V gene TRBV6-5, with D tentatively TRBD1 (6 bases). The germline V gene encodes CDR1 MNHEY and CDR2 SVGAGI. This CDR3 is built from 13 residues. Between the trimmed V and J ends, which lost 8 bases and 1 base, there was a span of 11 bases. The CDR3 here is CASHQTGNTEAFF. The CDR3 bases are TGTGCCAGCCACCAGACAGGGAACACTGAAGCTTTCTTT.

This rearrangement joins TRBV29-1 to TRBJ1-6, with D possibly being TRBD1 (6 bases). CDR1 is SQVTM and CDR2 is ANQGSEA in the germline V gene. The V end lost 8 bases, the J end lost 9 bases, and 17 bases lay between the germline ends. This CDR3 is built from 13 residues. The CDR3 region has the DNA TGCAGCTCCGGGGGGCAGGGTGGTTCACCCCTCCACTTT. Its protein product is CSSGGQGGSPLHF.

The CDR3 DNA is TGTGCCAGCAAGAGGGACAGGGGGCTTGGTGACACTGAAGCTTTCTTT. Translating gives CASKRDRGLGDTEAFF. This chain joins TRBV28 and TRBJ1-1, with 12 nucleotides matching TRBD1. Germline V lookup: CDR1 MDHEN, CDR2 SYDVKM. There are 16 residues in the CDR3. The J segment lost 3 bases and the V segment lost 7 bases, leaving 9 bases of the junction unmatched.

The chain uses TRBV2 and TRBJ1-6, with 9 bases fitting TRBD1. The CDR3 has 15 residues. Germline V gives CDR1 SNHLY, CDR2 FYNNEI. Trimming cost V 7 bases and J 8 bases; bases outside gene matches: 9. In nucleotides, the CDR3 is TGTGCCAGCACCCTAAAAGGGACAGGGTATTCACCCCTCCACTTT. It is translated as CASTLKGTGYSPLHF.

The chain joins TRBV28 to TRBJ2-1, with a weak D call TRBD2 (6 bases). Between the trimmed V and J ends, which lost 8 bases and 7 bases, there was a span of 18 bases. Germline V gene sequence: CDR1 MDHEN, CDR2 SYDVKM. CDR3 length equals 14 residues. The CDR3 here is CASYLGGSRNEQFF. The DNA of the CDR3 is TGTGCCAGCTACCTTGGGGGGTCTAGGAATGAGCAGTTCTTC.

The chain combines TRBV18 with TRBJ1-1; 7 bases line up with TRBD1. The CDR3 runs to 13 residues. With 5 bases clipped from V and 4 bases from J, the junction kept 4 bases outside the gene matches. Germline V lookup: CDR1 KGHSH, CDR2 LQKENI. In DNA form, the CDR3 reads TGTGCCAGCTCATCGACAGGGAGCACTGAAGCTTTCTTT. Its translation is CASSSTGSTEAFF.

The chain joins TRBV25-1 to TRBJ2-1; D perhaps matches TRBD2 (6 bases). Trimming removed 2 bases at V and 3 bases at J, with 11 bases between. The germline CDR1 and CDR2 sequences are MGHDK and SYGVNS. The CDR3 has 15 residues. CDR3 in DNA: TGTGCCAGCAGTGAACATGGGACTGGCTACAATGAGCAGTTCTTC. It is translated as CASSEHGTGYNEQFF.

This chain uses TRBV6-6 with TRBJ2-5; the match to TRBD1 covers 8 bases. The J segment lost 5 bases and the V segment lost 5 bases, leaving 13 bases of the junction unmatched. The CDR3 spans 16 residues. Germline V gene sequence: CDR1 MNHNY, CDR2 SVGAGI (reference sequence). This CDR3 reads CASSPARTGQGETQYF. CDR3 sequence (DNA): TGTGCCAGCAGTCCTGCCCGGACAGGGCAGGGCGAGACCCAGTACTTC.

The genes are TRBV2 and TRBJ1-3; possible D gene TRBD1, 6 bases. V was cut by 2 bases and J by 0 bases, with 17 bases left in between. CDR1 is SNHLY, CDR2 FYNNEI, per germline. This CDR3 region has 18 residues. This CDR3 reads CASSERGGRVGSGNTIYF. CDR3 nucleotides: TGTGCCAGCAGTGAAAGGGGGGGCAGGGTCGGCTCTGGAAACACCATATATTTT.

The V call is TRBV24-1, the J call TRBJ2-1; TRBD2 matches 14 bases. The CDR3 consists of 17 residues. The germline gives CDR1 KGHDR, CDR2 SFDVKD. Trimming at V came to 2 bases and at J to 10 bases, leaving 9 bases not matched to a gene. In DNA, the CDR3 is TGTGCCACCAGTGATTGGGGACTAGCGGGAGAGCATGAAGAGCAGTTCTTC. This codes for CATSDWGLAGEHEEQFF.

J is TRBJ2-7 and V is TRBV9, with 9 bases that match TRBD1. CDR3 length equals 15 residues. The V gene's germline CDR1 is SGDLS and CDR2 YYNGEE. Germline trimming cut 4 bases from V and 6 bases from J; bases unmatched to any gene: 11. In DNA, the CDR3 is TGTGCCAGCAGCTCCTCGCCGGACAGGGGTCGCGAGCAGTACTTC. This sequence encodes CASSSSPDRGREQYF.

This rearrangement joins TRBV7-9 to TRBJ1-4; TRBD1 agrees at 7 bases. This CDR3 contains 14 residues. CDR1 is SEHNR and CDR2 is FQNEAQ in the germline V gene (reference sequence). The junction had 5 bases not matched to a gene; V was cut back by 3 bases and J by 7 bases. For the CDR3, the DNA is TGTGCCAGCAGCTTTGACAGGGTGGGTGAAAAACTGTTTTTT. This translates into CASSFDRVGEKLFF.